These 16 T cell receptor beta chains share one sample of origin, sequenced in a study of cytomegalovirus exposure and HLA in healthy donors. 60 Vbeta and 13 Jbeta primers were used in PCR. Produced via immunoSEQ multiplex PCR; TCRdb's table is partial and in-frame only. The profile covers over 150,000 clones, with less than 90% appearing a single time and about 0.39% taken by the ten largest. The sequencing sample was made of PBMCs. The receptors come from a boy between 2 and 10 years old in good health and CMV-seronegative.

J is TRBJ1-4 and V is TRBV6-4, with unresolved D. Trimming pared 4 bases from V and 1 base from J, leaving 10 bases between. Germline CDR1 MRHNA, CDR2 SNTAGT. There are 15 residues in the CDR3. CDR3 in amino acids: CASSVGEGTNEKLFF. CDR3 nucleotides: TGTGCCAGCAGTGTCGGGGAAGGAACTAATGAAAAACTGTTTTTT.

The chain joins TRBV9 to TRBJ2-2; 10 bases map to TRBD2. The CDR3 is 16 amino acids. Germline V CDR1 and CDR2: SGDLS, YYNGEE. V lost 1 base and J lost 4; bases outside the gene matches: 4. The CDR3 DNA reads TGTGCCAGCAGCGTAAGCGGGAGGGCCTTCACCGGGGAGCTGTTTTTT. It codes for CASSVSGRAFTGELFF.

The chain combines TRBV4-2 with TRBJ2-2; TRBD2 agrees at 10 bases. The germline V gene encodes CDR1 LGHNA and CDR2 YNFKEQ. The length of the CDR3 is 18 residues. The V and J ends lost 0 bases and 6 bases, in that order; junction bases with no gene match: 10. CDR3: CASSQEFLAGEGAGELFF. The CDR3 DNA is TGTGCCAGCAGCCAAGAATTCCTAGCGGGAGAGGGGGCCGGGGAGCTGTTTTTT.

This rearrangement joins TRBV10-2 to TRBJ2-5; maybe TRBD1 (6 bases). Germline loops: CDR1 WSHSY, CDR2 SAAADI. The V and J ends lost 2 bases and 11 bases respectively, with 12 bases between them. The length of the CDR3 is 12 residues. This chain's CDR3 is CASSETGREQYF. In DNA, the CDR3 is TGCGCCAGCAGTGAGACAGGGAGAGAGCAGTACTTC.

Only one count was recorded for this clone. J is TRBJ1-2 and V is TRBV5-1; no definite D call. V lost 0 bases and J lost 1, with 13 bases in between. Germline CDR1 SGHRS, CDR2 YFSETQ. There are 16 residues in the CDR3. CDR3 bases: TGCGCCAGCAGCTTGGGCCCGGAGGGAGGTAACTATGGCTACACCTTC. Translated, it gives CASSLGPEGGNYGYTF.

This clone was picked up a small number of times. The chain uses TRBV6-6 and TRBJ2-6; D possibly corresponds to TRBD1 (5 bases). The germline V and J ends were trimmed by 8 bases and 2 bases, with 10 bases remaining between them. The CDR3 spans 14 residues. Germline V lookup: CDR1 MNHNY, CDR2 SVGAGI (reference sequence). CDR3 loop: CASLGEPGANVLTF. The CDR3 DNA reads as TGTGCCAGCCTAGGGGAACCTGGGGCCAACGTCCTGACTTTC.

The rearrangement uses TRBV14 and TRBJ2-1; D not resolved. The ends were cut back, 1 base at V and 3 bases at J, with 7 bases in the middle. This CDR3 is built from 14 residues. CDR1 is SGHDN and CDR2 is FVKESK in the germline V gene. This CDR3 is CASSQVEIYNEQFF. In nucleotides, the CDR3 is TGTGCCAGCAGCCAAGTTGAGATCTACAATGAGCAGTTCTTC.

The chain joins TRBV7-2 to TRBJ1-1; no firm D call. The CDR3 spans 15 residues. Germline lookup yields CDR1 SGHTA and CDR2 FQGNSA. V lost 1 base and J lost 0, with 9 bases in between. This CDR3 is CASSLGPRVNTEAFF. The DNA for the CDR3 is TGTGCCAGCAGCTTAGGGCCGAGGGTGAACACTGAAGCTTTCTTT.

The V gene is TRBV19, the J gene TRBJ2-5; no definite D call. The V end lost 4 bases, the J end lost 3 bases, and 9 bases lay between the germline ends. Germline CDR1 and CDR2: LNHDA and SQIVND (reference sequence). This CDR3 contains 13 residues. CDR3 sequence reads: CASSTGPKETQYF. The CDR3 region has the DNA TGTGCCAGTAGTACGGGTCCGAAAGAGACCCAGTACTTC.

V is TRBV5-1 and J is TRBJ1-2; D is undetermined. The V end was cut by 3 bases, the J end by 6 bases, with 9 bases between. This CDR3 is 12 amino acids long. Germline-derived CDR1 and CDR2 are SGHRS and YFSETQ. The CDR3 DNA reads TGCGCCAGCAGCTCCTACAGAGATGGCTACACCTTC. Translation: CASSSYRDGYTF.

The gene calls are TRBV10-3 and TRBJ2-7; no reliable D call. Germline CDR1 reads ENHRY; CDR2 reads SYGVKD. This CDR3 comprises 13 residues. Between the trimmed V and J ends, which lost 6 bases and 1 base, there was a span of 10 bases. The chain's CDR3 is CAIRIGQSYEQYF. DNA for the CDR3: TGTGCCATCAGGATTGGGCAGTCCTACGAGCAGTACTTC.

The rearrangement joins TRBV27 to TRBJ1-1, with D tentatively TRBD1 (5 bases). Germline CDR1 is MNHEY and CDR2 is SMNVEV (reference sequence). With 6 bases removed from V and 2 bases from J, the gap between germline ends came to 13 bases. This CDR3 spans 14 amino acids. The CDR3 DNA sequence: TGTGCCAGCAGGCGATTGGACAAAAACACTGAAGCTTTCTTT. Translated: CASRRLDKNTEAFF.

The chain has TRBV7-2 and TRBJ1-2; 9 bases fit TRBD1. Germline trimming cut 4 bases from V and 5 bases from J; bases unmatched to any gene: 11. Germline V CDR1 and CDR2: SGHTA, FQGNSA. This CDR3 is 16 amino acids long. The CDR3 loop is CASSSSGTGYGYGYTF. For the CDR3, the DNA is TGTGCCAGCAGCTCGTCCGGGACAGGGTATGGGTATGGCTACACCTTC.

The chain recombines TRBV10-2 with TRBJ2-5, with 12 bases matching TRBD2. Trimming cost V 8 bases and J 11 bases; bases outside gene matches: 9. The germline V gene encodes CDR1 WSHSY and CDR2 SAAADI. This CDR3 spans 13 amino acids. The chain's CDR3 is CASGLAGTKEQYF. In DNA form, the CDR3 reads TGCGCCAGCGGACTAGCGGGGACGAAGGAGCAGTACTTC.

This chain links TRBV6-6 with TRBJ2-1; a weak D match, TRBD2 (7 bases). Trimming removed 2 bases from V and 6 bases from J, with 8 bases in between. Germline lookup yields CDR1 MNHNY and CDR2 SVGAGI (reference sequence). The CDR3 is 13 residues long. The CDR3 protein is CASSYRGANEQFF. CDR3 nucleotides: TGTGCCAGCAGTTACCGGGGGGCCAATGAGCAGTTCTTC.

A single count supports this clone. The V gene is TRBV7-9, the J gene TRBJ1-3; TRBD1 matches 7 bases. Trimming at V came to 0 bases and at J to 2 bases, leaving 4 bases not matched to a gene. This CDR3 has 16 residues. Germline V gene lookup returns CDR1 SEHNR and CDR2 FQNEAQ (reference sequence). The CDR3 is CASSLAGQTPGNTIYF. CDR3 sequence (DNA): TGTGCCAGCAGCTTAGCGGGACAGACTCCTGGAAACACCATATATTTT.